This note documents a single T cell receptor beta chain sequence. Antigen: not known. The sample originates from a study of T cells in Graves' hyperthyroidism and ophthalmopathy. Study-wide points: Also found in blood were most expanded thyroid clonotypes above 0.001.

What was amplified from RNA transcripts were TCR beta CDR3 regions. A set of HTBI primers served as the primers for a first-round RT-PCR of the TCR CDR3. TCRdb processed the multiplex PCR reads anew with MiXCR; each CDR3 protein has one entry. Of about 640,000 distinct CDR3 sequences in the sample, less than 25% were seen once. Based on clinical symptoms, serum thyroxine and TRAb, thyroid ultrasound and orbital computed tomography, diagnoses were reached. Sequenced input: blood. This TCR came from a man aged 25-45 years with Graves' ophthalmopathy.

Here the CDR3 DNA reads TGCGCCAGCAGCTTGGAGGGGGACAGAAATCAGCCCCAGCATTTT. This codes for CASSLEGDRNQPQHF. The rearrangement links TRBV5-1 to TRBJ1-5; 7 positions agree with TRBD1. V lost 0 bases, J lost 4 bases, and 4 bases stayed unmatched. This CDR3 has 15 residues. The germline V gene encodes CDR1 SGHRS and CDR2 YFSETQ.